Each of the 21 T cell receptor beta chains below was sequenced from the same sample in a study of beta chain features in type 1 diabetes. Every bit of the isolated RNA underwent reverse transcription, so sequencing read expressed TCRB transcripts. The assay was immunoSEQ multiplex PCR, and TCRdb's table has in-frame clones only and misses some. The sample gives some 300,000 clones, roughly 8% of which show up once; 0.9% to 1.2% is in the top ten. Sequenced material: central memory CD4+ T cells from blood. The receptors were sampled from a woman aged 18-29 years in good health.

J is TRBJ2-5 and V is TRBV19; D gene ambiguous. V lost 5 bases and J 1 base, leaving 14 bases between the germline ends. This CDR3 is built from 15 residues. Germline values: CDR1 LNHDA, CDR2 SQIVND (reference sequence). In nucleotides, the CDR3 is TGTGCCAGTAGTCCGGAGCTTGTGATCCAAGAGACCCAGTACTTC. Translated, it gives CASSPELVIQETQYF.

This clone came up a few times. V gene TRBV7-9 combines with J gene TRBJ1-4, with TRBD1 matching 9 bases. J lost 7 bases, V lost 5 bases, and 14 bases had no gene match. The germline CDR1 and CDR2 sequences are SEHNR and FQNEAQ (reference sequence). The CDR3 is made up of 17 amino acids. The CDR3 protein is CASSQMGPGQGGEKLFF. CDR3 coding DNA: TGTGCCAGCAGCCAAATGGGTCCGGGACAGGGCGGTGAAAAACTGTTTTTT.

The sample holds a few counts of this clone. The genes are TRBV5-6 and TRBJ1-2; D not certain. The CDR3 has 12 residues. Between the trimmed V and J ends, which lost 7 bases and 8 bases, there was a span of 15 bases. Germline assignment: CDR1 SGHDT and CDR2 YYEEEE. The CDR3 bases are TGTGCCAGCTCCCAAGGTCCGTACGGCTACACCTTC. It codes for CASSQGPYGYTF.

This clone has ten or more counts. The J gene is TRBJ2-7, the V gene TRBV7-2; D is ambiguous. This CDR3 has 14 residues. Germline V CDR1 and CDR2: SGHTA, FQGNSA. V lost 4 bases, J lost 2 bases, and 12 bases lay in between. CDR3 in DNA: TGTGCCAGCAGCTCTAACCGGGCGGCCTACGAGCAGTACTTC. Translation gives CASSSNRAAYEQYF.

This clone has a handful of counts. This rearrangement joins TRBV10-2 to TRBJ2-7, with 10 bases matching TRBD2. There are 14 residues in the CDR3. Per germline, CDR1 WSHSY and CDR2 SAAADI. V gave up 6 bases and J gave up 1 base; unmatched junction bases: 3. In DNA form, the CDR3 reads TGCGCCAGCAGGACTAGCGGGTCATCCTACGAGCAGTACTTC. Encoded protein: CASRTSGSSYEQYF.

This clone was counted only a few times. This sequence joins TRBV10-3 and TRBJ2-3; the D call may be TRBD1 or TRBD2 (6 bases each). The CDR3 has 14 residues. The germline V gene encodes CDR1 ENHRY and CDR2 SYGVKD. Trimming stripped 6 bases from V and 4 bases from J, with 14 bases between. CDR3 in amino acids: CAIRVSGAADTQYF. CDR3 in DNA: TGTGCCATCAGGGTTTCGGGGGCCGCAGATACGCAGTATTTT.

This clone was observed a few times. This chain uses TRBV7-2 with TRBJ1-2, with D perhaps TRBD1 (5 bases). Germline loops: CDR1 SGHTA, CDR2 FQGNSA. This CDR3 has 13 amino acids. V shed 4 bases and J shed 0 bases, with 6 bases lying between them. CDR3 region: CASSSGTNYGYTF. The DNA of the CDR3 is TGTGCCAGCAGCTCAGGGACTAACTATGGCTACACCTTC.

This clone was counted between two and nine times. This chain uses TRBV7-9 with TRBJ2-3; TRBD2 matches 15 bases. The CDR3 covers 16 residues. V trimming: 5 bases; J trimming: 6 bases; junction bases outside the gene matches: 6. From germline, CDR1 is SEHNR and CDR2 FQNEAQ (reference sequence). Written as DNA, the CDR3 is TGTGCCAGCAGCCCCGGACTAGCGGGAGGGCCGGATACGCAGTATTTT. Its protein is CASSPGLAGGPDTQYF.

V usage is TRBV9 and J usage is TRBJ2-2, with 9 nucleotides matching TRBD2. Looked up from germline, CDR1 is SGDLS and CDR2 is YYNGEE. This CDR3 contains 16 residues. Trimming removed 4 bases from V and 2 bases from J; junction bases left unmatched: 6. The CDR3 loop is CASSPTGTSNTGELFF. The CDR3 bases are TGTGCCAGCAGCCCAACCGGGACTAGCAACACCGGGGAGCTGTTTTTT.

This clone was observed a handful of times. The chain carries TRBV6-6 and TRBJ1-1; D might be TRBD1 (5 bases). V lost 2 bases to trimming and J lost 7 bases, with 8 bases between them. Per the germline V gene, CDR1 is MNHNY and CDR2 is SVGAGI (reference sequence). The CDR3 contains 12 residues. In nucleotides, the CDR3 is TGTGCCAGCAGTTACAAAGACAGTGAAGCTTTCTTT. Translated, it gives CASSYKDSEAFF.

This clone has ten or more counts. The CDR3 loop is CASSQAISGETQYF. The CDR3 coding sequence is TGCGCCAGCAGCCAAGCAATTTCCGGGGAGACCCAGTACTTC. V is TRBV4-3 and J is TRBJ2-5; D is unresolved. V shed 1 base and J shed 5 bases, with 11 bases lying between them. Germline values: CDR1 LGHNA, CDR2 YSLEER. CDR3 length equals 14 residues.

The rearrangement joins TRBV6-6 to TRBJ2-7; 8 bases align to TRBD1. Germline CDR1 reads MNHNY; CDR2 reads SVGAGI (reference sequence). V lost 5 bases and J lost 5; bases outside the gene matches: 2. This CDR3 is built from 12 residues. CDR3 bases: TGTGCCAGCAGTCGACAGGGGCACGAGCAGTACTTC. Encoded protein: CASSRQGHEQYF.

This clone was counted many times. The CDR3 region is CASSQGQGGEKLFF. The CDR3 coding sequence is TGCGCCAGCAGCCAAGGACAGGGTGGTGAAAAACTGTTTTTT. J is TRBJ1-4 and V is TRBV4-3; 7 nucleotides align to TRBD1. Unmatched junction bases numbered 3, after V lost 1 base and J lost 7 bases. The CDR3 is 14 amino acids. Germline V gene sequence: CDR1 LGHNA, CDR2 YSLEER.

The rearrangement links TRBV28 to TRBJ2-5, with 9 bases fitting TRBD1. The CDR3 has 13 amino acids. Germline values: CDR1 MDHEN, CDR2 SYDVKM. The V and J ends lost 5 bases and 9 bases, in that order; junction bases with no gene match: 7. The DNA of the CDR3 is TGTGCCAGCAGTCCGGGACAGGGTCTACCCCAGTACTTC. As protein: CASSPGQGLPQYF.

V gene TRBV7-2 combines with J gene TRBJ2-5; D may be TRBD1 or TRBD2 (5 bases each). This CDR3 is built from 16 residues. Trimming pared 5 bases from V and 1 base from J, leaving 17 bases between. Germline CDR1 SGHTA, CDR2 FQGNSA. The CDR3 sequence is CASSLRGAGAQETQYF. The CDR3 DNA is TGTGCCAGCAGCCTAAGGGGCGCCGGGGCCCAAGAGACCCAGTACTTC.

V usage is TRBV9 and J usage is TRBJ2-3; D not resolved. The V gene lost 2 bases and the J gene lost 3 bases, with 16 bases spanning the gap. The CDR3 is made up of 16 amino acids. CDR1 is SGDLS, CDR2 YYNGEE, per germline. The CDR3 region is CASSVGHRVLTDTQYF. DNA for the CDR3: TGTGCCAGCAGCGTGGGCCACCGGGTTTTAACAGATACGCAGTATTTT.

With regard to this clone: One end of the junction fails to match germline, which may point to a read error. V and J are TRBV9 and TRBJ1-2, with TRBD1 matching 10 bases. CDR1 SGDLS and CDR2 YYNGEE come from the germline V gene. The CDR3 runs to 18 residues. CDR3 sequence: CASRVGGTGAHYLNGYTF. The CDR3 coding sequence is TGTGCCAGCCGCGTAGGGGGGACAGGGGCTCACTATCTCAATGGCTACACCTTC.

This clone was detected a few times. This CDR3 reads CASSVREETQYF. DNA for the CDR3: TGTGCCAGCAGCGTCAGGGAAGAGACCCAGTACTTC. This chain links TRBV6-6 with TRBJ2-5; D may be TRBD1 (5 bases). The CDR3 has 12 residues. Germline CDR1 is MNHNY and CDR2 is SVGAGI (reference sequence). V gave up 6 bases and J gave up 3 bases, with 8 bases separating them.

This clone was observed at least ten times. V is TRBV25-1 and J is TRBJ2-1; 9 bases map to TRBD2. J was trimmed by 2 bases and V by 5 bases; bases with no gene match: 13. Germline assignment: CDR1 MGHDK and CDR2 SYGVNS. This CDR3 region has 18 residues. The CDR3 loop reads CASSPRDTRLAAYNEQFF. The CDR3 coding sequence is TGTGCCAGCAGTCCACGAGACACTAGACTAGCGGCCTACAATGAGCAGTTCTTC.

The chain combines TRBV25-1 with TRBJ2-2; TRBD1 is a possible D gene (6 bases). This CDR3 comprises 18 residues. Trimming cost V 1 base and J 2 bases, with 17 bases left between them. Germline values: CDR1 MGHDK, CDR2 SYGVNS. For the CDR3, the DNA is TGTGCCAGCAGTGAATTGGGAAGGGGACACGTAAACACCGGGGAGCTGTTTTTT. Its translation is CASSELGRGHVNTGELFF.

The rearrangement uses TRBV7-9 and TRBJ1-1; perhaps TRBD1 as D (6 bases). The CDR3 totals 14 residues. V gave up 2 bases and J gave up 8 bases, with 15 bases separating them. Germline V gene data show CDR1 as SEHNR and CDR2 as FQNEAQ (reference sequence). The CDR3 protein is CASSLRWGGTEAFF. CDR3 bases: TGTGCCAGCAGCTTACGCTGGGGTGGGACAGAAGCTTTCTTT.